Shown below are 19 T cell receptor beta chains from a single sample sequenced in a study of CXCR3-negative and CXCR3-positive naive CD8 T cells. UMI labels and 5' RACE were used to prepare the TRB cDNA libraries. TCRdb reprocessed the 5' RACE reads and reports one entry per CDR3 protein, with no DNA. The sample table includes 150,000 or so distinct CDR3 sequences. The specimen was naive CXCR3- CD8+ T cells from blood. Subset reported: CD45RO-CCR7+CD27+CD95- naive CD8+ T cells lacking CXCR3 (TNR3-). These receptor sequences come from a human donor in good health. Some clones in this sample may be carry-over from other donors' samples.

The V gene is TRBV28, the J gene TRBJ2-7; absent DNA, TCRdb's TRBD2 call cannot be checked. The CDR3 consists of 13 residues. Germline loops: CDR1 MDHEN, CDR2 SYDVKM. CDR3 residues: CASSLRALYEQYF. The full variable domain, its missing parts supplied by reference TRBV28 and TRBJ2-7, is DVKVTQSSRYLVKRTGEKVFLECVQDMDHENMFWYRQDPGLGLRLIYFSYDVKMKEKGDIPEGYSVSREKKERFSLILESASTNQTSMYLCASSLRALYEQYFGPGTRLTVT.

CDR3 sequence: CSARDQRGKSTDTQYF. The gene calls are TRBV20-1 and TRBJ2-3; TCRdb calls TRBD2, which cannot be checked without DNA. Germline CDR1 reads DFQATT; CDR2 reads SNEGSKA (reference sequence). The CDR3 runs 16 residues.

The chain employs TRBV7-9 and TRBJ1-1. CDR3 length: 13 residues. Looked up from germline, CDR1 is SEHNR and CDR2 is FQNEAQ (reference sequence). The CDR3 loop reads CASSFPANTEAFF.

The chain is built from TRBV5-1 and TRBJ2-1; lacking DNA, the TRBD2 call made by TCRdb goes unchecked. CDR1 and CDR2 from the germline V gene are SGHRS and YFSETQ. The CDR3 runs to 17 residues. The CDR3 sequence: CASSLGFRGGSYNEQFF.

The chain links TRBV14 to TRBJ2-3; absent DNA, TCRdb's TRBD1 call cannot be checked. This CDR3 region has 14 residues. Germline V CDR1 and CDR2: SGHDN, FVKESK. The chain's CDR3 is CASSQTSTGDTQYF.

The chain recombines TRBV28 with TRBJ2-1. From germline, CDR1 is MDHEN and CDR2 SYDVKM. This CDR3 is 14 amino acids long. Here the CDR3 reads CASSLIAASNEQFF.

The chain couples TRBV28 to TRBJ2-1. The CDR3 covers 12 residues. Germline-derived CDR1 and CDR2 are MDHEN and SYDVKM. CDR3 in amino acids: CASREVYNEQFF.

This CDR3 is CSVEDLHSGAAEQYF. V is TRBV29-1 and J is TRBJ2-7; TCRdb's D call of TRBD1 is untestable without DNA. Per the germline V gene, CDR1 is SQVTM and CDR2 is ANQGSEA. There are 15 residues in the CDR3.

V usage is TRBV7-9 and J usage is TRBJ2-1; TCRdb calls TRBD2, which cannot be checked without DNA. The CDR3 contains 16 residues. CDR1 is SEHNR and CDR2 is FQNEAQ in the germline V gene (reference sequence). CDR3 protein: CASSLVPSGQYNEQFF.

This sequence joins TRBV29-1 and TRBJ2-1. There are 13 residues in the CDR3. Germline CDR1 is SQVTM and CDR2 is ANQGSEA. The CDR3 loop reads CSVEDRRPNEQFF.

The chain uses TRBV29-1 and TRBJ2-3. CDR1 SQVTM and CDR2 ANQGSEA come from the germline V gene. This CDR3 has 12 amino acids. The CDR3 loop is CSVTSATDTQYF.

J is TRBJ2-2 and V is TRBV3-1; TCRdb returns TRBD1, unconfirmable since there is no DNA. The germline gives CDR1 LGHDT, CDR2 YNNKEL (reference sequence). There are 16 residues in the CDR3. The CDR3 spells CASSQGRTGEAGELFF. Complete variable domain (other parts from reference TRBV3-1 and TRBJ2-2): DTAVSQTPKYLVTQMGNDKSIKCEQNLGHDTMYWYKQDSKKFLKIMFSYNNKELIINETVPNRFSPKSPDKAHLNLHINSLELGDSAVYFCASSQGRTGEAGELFFGEGSRLTVL.

The chain joins TRBV7-6 to TRBJ1-2; there is no DNA to check the TCRdb D call of TRBD1. The CDR3 extends over 15 amino acids. Germline CDR1 and CDR2: SGHVS and FNYEAQ. CDR3 amino acids: CASSLEQGGDYGYTF.

The rearrangement joins TRBV29-1 to TRBJ2-1; the TCRdb D gene call, TRBD2, has no DNA to confirm it. Germline V gene data show CDR1 as SQVTM and CDR2 as ANQGSEA. CDR3 length: 15 residues. CDR3 amino acids: CSVTLPGLAINEQFF.

This chain connects TRBV25-1 to TRBJ1-1. The germline CDR1 and CDR2 sequences are MGHDK and SYGVNS. The CDR3 sequence is 14 residues long. CDR3 residues: CASSELGGNTEAFF.

The genes are TRBV29-1 and TRBJ2-3; the D gene TCRdb calls, TRBD2, cannot be checked with no DNA. The CDR3 extends over 12 amino acids. Germline V gene sequence: CDR1 SQVTM, CDR2 ANQGSEA. The CDR3 loop is CSVQPSGDTQYF.

The chain combines TRBV14 with TRBJ2-7; absent DNA, TCRdb's TRBD2 call cannot be checked. The CDR3 has 16 residues. From germline, CDR1 is SGHDN and CDR2 FVKESK. This CDR3 is CASSLGTSRHSYEQYF.

J is TRBJ2-7 and V is TRBV5-4. The CDR3 totals 13 residues. CDR1 is SGHNT, CDR2 YYREEE, per germline (reference sequence). This CDR3 is CASSLEAVSEQYF. The full variable domain, its missing parts supplied by reference TRBV5-4 and TRBJ2-7, is ETGVTQSPTHLIKTRGQQVTLRCSSQSGHNTVSWYQQALGQGPQFIFQYYREEENGRGNFPPRFSGLQFPNYSSELNVNALELDDSALYLCASSLEAVSEQYFGPGTRLTVT.

The chain joins TRBV7-9 to TRBJ2-1; the TRBD2 assignment by TCRdb is unverifiable without DNA. The CDR3 runs 17 residues. The germline V gene encodes CDR1 SEHNR and CDR2 FQNEAQ (reference sequence). The CDR3 spells CASSLSRGTSAYNEQFF. Drawing the rest from reference TRBV7-9 and TRBJ2-1, the complete variable domain is DTGVSQNPRHKITKRGQNVTFRCDPISEHNRLYWYRQTLGQGPEFLTYFQNEAQLEKSRLLSDRFSAERPKGSFSTLEIQRTEQGDSAMYLCASSLSRGTSAYNEQFFGPGTRLTVL.